These 18 T cell receptor beta chains originate from one sample sequenced in a study of T-cell reconstitution after alpha-beta-depleted transplantation in children. A TCRbeta library incorporating unique molecular identifiers was prepared. TCRdb recomputed calls from the PCR reads with MiXCR, one row per CDR3 protein. This sample has about 610,000 distinct CDR3 sequences; over 9.5% occur once, and the top ten carry about 4.2%. This material consisted of PBMCs from the stem cell graft donor, taken from the stem cell graft. Every receptor here comes from a human donor who donated a stem cell graft to a child with acute myeloid leukemia.

This clonotype showed up just a few times. The chain combines TRBV25-1 with TRBJ2-7; the match to TRBD2 covers 7 bases. CDR1 MGHDK and CDR2 SYGVNS come from the germline V gene. Trimming at V came to 4 bases and at J to 3 bases, leaving 9 bases not matched to a gene. This CDR3 region has 15 residues. CDR3 protein: CASSGPGRGVYEQYF. DNA for the CDR3: TGTGCCAGCAGTGGTCCGGGTCGGGGGGTCTACGAGCAGTACTTC.

This clonotype has a handful of counts. The chain carries TRBV5-1 and TRBJ1-2; D ambiguous. The CDR3 consists of 15 residues. The V gene lost 4 bases and the J gene lost 7 bases, with 20 bases spanning the gap. Germline-derived CDR1 and CDR2 are SGHRS and YFSETQ. As DNA, the CDR3 is TGCGCCAGCAGCCTGCAAGGCCGAGATAACACTGGCTACACCTTC. Protein sequence: CASSLQGRDNTGYTF.

This clonotype was detected a few times. The chain recombines TRBV11-2 with TRBJ2-7, with 7 bases that match TRBD1. With V trimmed by 0 bases and J by 3 bases, 5 bases remained unmatched. The CDR3 runs to 15 residues. CDR1 is SGHAT and CDR2 is FQNNGV in the germline V gene. The CDR3 loop is CASSLEQGSVYEQYF. In nucleotides, the CDR3 is TGTGCCAGCAGCTTAGAACAGGGGTCTGTCTACGAGCAGTACTTC.

This clonotype showed up just a few times. The J gene is TRBJ2-3, the V gene TRBV3-1, with no clear D. The CDR3 sequence is 11 residues long. The V and J ends lost 1 base and 12 bases respectively, with 8 bases between them. Germline V gene data show CDR1 as LGHDT and CDR2 as YNNKEL (reference sequence). CDR3 sequence reads: CASSQGIEQYF. CDR3 in DNA: TGTGCCAGCAGCCAAGGAATTGAACAGTATTTT.

The chain employs TRBV28 and TRBJ2-1; the match to TRBD2 covers 10 bases. This CDR3 has 14 residues. Trimming cost V 7 bases and J 4 bases; bases outside gene matches: 4. The germline V gene encodes CDR1 MDHEN and CDR2 SYDVKM. For the CDR3, the DNA is TGTGCCAGCATCATGACTAGCGGGTACAATGAGCAGTTCTTC. It translates to CASIMTSGYNEQFF.

This clonotype was seen a few times. J is TRBJ2-6 and V is TRBV28; tentative D call: TRBD1 (6 bases). The CDR3 is 15 amino acids. Per germline, CDR1 MDHEN and CDR2 SYDVKM. Trimming shortened V by 7 bases and J by 2 bases, and 12 bases separated the two germline ends. CDR3 coding DNA: TGTGCCAGCATCGGACAGAGCCCTGGGGCCAACGTCCTGACTTTC. This encodes CASIGQSPGANVLTF.

The chain employs TRBV20-1 and TRBJ2-5, with 7 nucleotides matching TRBD1. The CDR3 is made up of 15 amino acids. Germline trimming cut 6 bases from V and 2 bases from J; bases unmatched to any gene: 12. The germline CDR1 and CDR2 sequences are DFQATT and SNEGSKA (reference sequence). The DNA of the CDR3 is TGCAGTGCCCCGGGATGGACAGGCATACAAGAGACCCAGTACTTC. This encodes CSAPGWTGIQETQYF.

This clonotype was observed a few times. The chain uses TRBV18 and TRBJ2-1; D remains unclear. The CDR3 covers 14 residues. Germline V lookup: CDR1 KGHSH, CDR2 LQKENI. V was shortened by 0 bases and J by 4 bases, with 7 bases between the two germline ends. The CDR3, as DNA: TGTGCCAGCTCACCACCGGGTGGTTACAATGAGCAGTTCTTC. Its translation: CASSPPGGYNEQFF.

This clonotype was observed a handful of times. The rearrangement joins TRBV5-1 to TRBJ2-7, with D perhaps TRBD2 (6 bases). The CDR3 has 11 residues. Trimming pared 5 bases from V and 10 bases from J, leaving 13 bases between. Germline V gene sequence: CDR1 SGHRS, CDR2 YFSETQ. CDR3 region: CASRVRELQYF. The DNA of the CDR3 is TGCGCCAGCAGGGTCCGGGAGTTACAGTACTTC.

This clonotype was counted ten times or more. The chain joins TRBV2 to TRBJ2-5; D gene unclear. Trimming removed 0 bases at V and 3 bases at J, with 17 bases between. The germline CDR1 and CDR2 sequences are SNHLY and FYNNEI. This CDR3 has 17 residues. CDR3 amino acids: CASSEALQLTREETQYF. The CDR3 DNA is TGTGCCAGCAGTGAAGCTCTGCAGTTAACAAGAGAAGAGACCCAGTACTTC.

This clonotype was counted between two and nine times. The chain links TRBV6-5 to TRBJ2-3; TRBD2 matches at 10 bases. CDR1 and CDR2 from the germline V gene are MNHEY and SVGAGI. With V trimmed by 2 bases and J by 3 bases, 2 bases remained unmatched. The CDR3 consists of 15 residues. CDR3 sequence reads: CASSYSGRATDTQYF. DNA for the CDR3: TGTGCCAGCAGTTACAGCGGGAGGGCAACAGATACGCAGTATTTT.

This clonotype was seen only a few times. The chain is built from TRBV20-1 and TRBJ2-7, with TRBD1 identical over 12 bases. CDR1 is DFQATT and CDR2 is SNEGSKA in the germline V gene (reference sequence). CDR3 length: 16 residues. J lost 4 bases, V lost 1 base, and 8 bases had no gene match. The CDR3 sequence is CSARAAGTGGRYEQYF. The CDR3 bases are TGCAGTGCTAGAGCTGCCGGGACAGGGGGCAGGTACGAGCAGTACTTC.

This clonotype was seen many times. This chain uses TRBV3-1 with TRBJ2-1; 13 nucleotides line up with TRBD2. From germline, CDR1 is LGHDT and CDR2 YNNKEL (reference sequence). V was pared by 4 bases and J by 7 bases, with 7 bases of the junction left unmatched. This CDR3 contains 16 residues. The CDR3 DNA follows: TGTGCCAGCAGCCTCCGGACTAGCGGGAGTAGAAATGAGCAGTTCTTC. This gives the protein CASSLRTSGSRNEQFF.

There are a few counts of this clonotype. The chain combines TRBV7-3 with TRBJ2-3; tentative D call: TRBD1 (6 bases). Germline V gene data show CDR1 as SGHTA and CDR2 as FQGTGA. The germline V and J ends were trimmed by 10 bases and 1 base, with 15 bases remaining between them. The CDR3 covers 14 residues. The CDR3 sequence is CATGRRGRTDTQYF. The CDR3 region has the DNA TGTGCCACAGGCCGCAGGGGACGCACAGATACGCAGTATTTT.

The J gene is TRBJ2-7, the V gene TRBV7-2; TRBD2 aligns across 7 bases. The V segment lost 10 bases and the J segment 2 bases; nucleotides outside the gene matches: 11. Germline CDR1 SGHTA, CDR2 FQGNSA. The CDR3 has 14 residues. The CDR3 DNA reads as TGTGCCAACAAAAAAGCGGGAACTACCTACGAGCAGTACTTC. Translating it yields CANKKAGTTYEQYF.

The rearrangement joins TRBV7-2 to TRBJ2-3; 14 nucleotides agree with TRBD2. Trimming at V came to 7 bases and at J to 3 bases, leaving 6 bases not matched to a gene. Looked up from germline, CDR1 is SGHTA and CDR2 is FQGNSA. This CDR3 spans 16 amino acids. In nucleotides, the CDR3 is TGTGCCAGCACCTCCGGGACTAGCGGGGGAACAGATACGCAGTATTTT. Protein product: CASTSGTSGGTDTQYF. The full variable domain, in which reference TRBV7-2 and TRBJ2-3 provide the parts outside the CDR3, is GAGVSQSPSNKVTEKGKDVELRCDPISGHTALYWYRQSLGQGLEFLIYFQGNSAPDKSGLPSDRFSAERTGGSVSTLTIQRTQQEDSAVYLCASTSGTSGGTDTQYFGPGTRLTVL.

The chain joins TRBV6-1 to TRBJ2-1, with D hard to call. The CDR3 has 13 amino acids. Per the germline V gene, CDR1 is MNHNS and CDR2 is SASEGT. The germline V and J ends were trimmed by 1 base and 3 bases, with 4 bases remaining between them. The CDR3 DNA reads as TGTGCCAGCAGTGAAGAAGTCTACAATGAGCAGTTCTTC. It encodes CASSEEVYNEQFF.

This clonotype occurred many times. The genes are TRBV28 and TRBJ2-7; D might be TRBD2 (6 bases). Germline assignment: CDR1 MDHEN and CDR2 SYDVKM. This CDR3 comprises 12 residues. V was cut by 9 bases and J by 2 bases, with 11 bases left in between. The CDR3 loop is CASRETPYEQYF. The DNA for the CDR3 is TGTGCCAGTCGGGAGACCCCCTACGAGCAGTACTTC.